A selection of T cell receptor beta chains follows, all from one sample in a study of radiotherapy plus CTLA-4 blockade in lung cancer. Generated by immunoSEQ multiplex PCR, the TCRdb table keeps only in-frame clones and is missing some. The table includes over 40,000 clones, 82% detected once. The starting material was peripheral blood, obtained from a patient treated with radiotherapy plus ipilimumab. These receptors all come from a human donor with non-small cell lung cancer who had stable disease on radiotherapy plus ipilimumab. Both conserved end residues are part of each CDR3. The D gene is left open where the match is weak. Size is omitted from some rows. Given values are once, few, many or a class for expanded clones.

clone_size,cdr3_length,j_call,v_call,d_call,cdr3_aa,cdr3_nt
NA,18,TRBJ2-7,TRBV28,TRBD1,CASTARGTGLQGIYEQYF,TGTGCCAGCACCGCCCGGGGGACAGGTCTGCAAGGGATCTACGAGCAGTACTTC
NA,13,TRBJ1-2,TRBV6-4,NA,CASSDESGGGYTF,TGTGCCAGCAGTGACGAGAGCGGGGGTGGCTACACCTTC
NA,14,TRBJ2-7,TRBV28,TRBD1,CASTPWDRPYEQYF,TGTGCCAGCACCCCGTGGGACAGACCCTACGAGCAGTACTTC
NA,16,TRBJ1-4,TRBV25-1,TRBD1,CASSAQDRGRDEKLFF,TGTGCCAGCAGTGCACAGGACAGGGGGCGGGATGAAAAACTGTTTTTT
NA,12,TRBJ2-7,TRBV19,NA,CASSSQDGEQYF,TGTGCCAGTAGTTCTCAGGATGGGGAGCAGTACTTC
NA,14,TRBJ2-2,TRBV5-1,NA,CASSPQGSTGELFF,TGCGCCAGCAGCCCACAGGGAAGCACCGGGGAGCTGTTTTTT
NA,17,TRBJ2-3,TRBV6-4,TRBD2,CASSETSGRTGTDTQYF,TGTGCCAGCAGTGAGACTAGCGGGAGGACGGGGACAGATACGCAGTATTTT
NA,17,TRBJ2-6,TRBV28,NA,CASRRQGTISGANVLTF,TGTGCCAGCAGGAGGCAGGGAACCATCTCTGGGGCCAACGTCCTGACTTTC
NA,11,TRBJ2-1,TRBV2,NA,CASSLTDYTFF,TGTGCCAGCAGTCTCACTGACTATACGTTCTTC
NA,18,TRBJ2-2,TRBV28,TRBD1,CASIAETGGWRAPGELFF,TGTGCCAGCATCGCCGAGACAGGGGGTTGGAGGGCCCCCGGGGAGCTGTTTTTT
NA,16,TRBJ2-3,TRBV4-3,TRBD1,CASSQERTGGTDTQYF,TGCGCCAGCAGCCAAGAGAGGACAGGAGGCACAGATACGCAGTATTTT
once,18,TRBJ2-4,TRBV7-2,TRBD2,CASSLGLAGDMAKNIQYF,TGTGCCAGCAGCTTAGGGCTAGCGGGAGATATGGCCAAAAACATTCAGTACTTC
NA,13,TRBJ2-5,TRBV30,TRBD2,CAWSASGSQTQYF,TGTGCCTGGAGCGCTAGCGGGAGCCAGACCCAGTACTTC
once,12,TRBJ2-1,TRBV7-9,TRBD1,CASSPDRDEQFF,TGTGCCAGCAGCCCAGACAGGGATGAGCAGTTCTTC
NA,13,TRBJ2-7,TRBV7-9,NA,CASSRGDPYEQYF,TGTGCCAGCAGCCGGGGTGATCCCTACGAGCAGTACTTC
few,13,TRBJ2-7,TRBV5-1,TRBD1,CASGGQDSYEQYF,TGCGCCAGCGGCGGACAGGACTCCTACGAGCAGTACTTC
NA,12,TRBJ2-5,TRBV18,NA,CASTESAETQYF,TGTGCCAGTACCGAGAGCGCGGAGACCCAGTACTTC
NA,13,TRBJ2-7,TRBV7-8,TRBD1,CASSRGQAYEQYF,TGTGCCAGCAGCCGCGGACAGGCCTACGAGCAGTACTTC
NA,16,TRBJ2-7,TRBV7-2,TRBD1,CASSSRPDRLTYEQYF,TGTGCCAGCAGCTCTAGGCCGGACAGGCTAACCTACGAGCAGTACTTC
NA,14,TRBJ2-5,TRBV6-1,NA,CASSEGQGGGTQYF,TGTGCCAGCAGTGAAGGGCAGGGGGGTGGGACCCAGTACTTC
NA,15,TRBJ1-2,TRBV5-1,NA,CASSLAVRGFGGYTF,TGCGCCAGCAGCTTGGCCGTAAGAGGGTTCGGGGGCTACACCTTC
NA,12,TRBJ2-1,TRBV5-6,NA,CASSPAVGEQFF,TGTGCCAGCAGCCCCGCGGTGGGTGAGCAGTTCTTC
NA,15,TRBJ2-2,TRBV4-3,NA,CASSQDPGAHGELFF,TGCGCCAGCAGCCAAGATCCAGGGGCACACGGGGAGCTGTTTTTT
NA,13,TRBJ2-3,TRBV15,NA,CATSRRGVDTQYF,TGTGCCACCAGCAGGCGGGGAGTAGATACGCAGTATTTT
NA,15,TRBJ2-5,TRBV30,TRBD1,CAWNEDRVWGETQYF,TGTGCCTGGAATGAGGACAGGGTGTGGGGAGAGACCCAGTACTTC
NA,18,TRBJ2-1,TRBV7-9,TRBD1,CASSPLHSPGQGHNEQFF,TGTGCCAGCAGCCCCCTCCACTCGCCGGGACAGGGGCACAATGAGCAGTTCTTC
NA,14,TRBJ2-1,TRBV11-3,NA,CASSLDSSYNEQFF,TGTGCCAGCAGCCTTGACAGCTCCTACAATGAGCAGTTCTTC
NA,16,TRBJ2-1,TRBV2,TRBD2,CASSQTFSGGYNEQFF,TGTGCCAGCAGCCAGACGTTTAGCGGGGGCTACAATGAGCAGTTCTTC
NA,17,TRBJ2-1,TRBV19,NA,CASSTVTGKGSGNEQFF,TGTGCCAGTAGTACGGTGACAGGAAAGGGGTCGGGCAATGAGCAGTTCTTC
once,16,TRBJ2-7,TRBV5-8,TRBD2,CASSLGTSGTTYEQYF,TGTGCCAGCAGCCTGGGGACTAGCGGGACCACCTACGAGCAGTACTTC
NA,18,TRBJ2-1,TRBV14,TRBD2,CASSQALLTSSLYNEQFF,TGTGCCAGCAGCCAAGCCCTCTTGACTAGCAGCTTATACAATGAGCAGTTCTTC
NA,14,TRBJ2-3,TRBV11-2,NA,CASSLGGGLDTQYF,TGTGCCAGCAGCTTAGGCGGCGGTTTAGATACGCAGTATTTT
NA,13,TRBJ1-2,TRBV10-3,NA,CAISGQGRSGYTF,TGTGCCATCAGTGGGCAGGGGAGATCCGGCTACACCTTC
NA,17,TRBJ2-3,TRBV15,TRBD2,CATSSRTSGEWLDTQYF,TGTGCCACCAGCTCACGGACTAGCGGAGAGTGGTTGGATACGCAGTATTTT
NA,17,TRBJ2-1,TRBV4-1,TRBD2,CASSQTSGTNSYNEQFF,TGCGCCAGCAGCCAAACCTCCGGGACTAACTCCTACAATGAGCAGTTCTTC
NA,13,TRBJ2-1,TRBV9,NA,CASSGGGGGRRVF,TGTGCCAGCAGCGGCGGGGGCGGGGGCCGTCGCGTCTTC
few,14,TRBJ1-2,TRBV7-2,TRBD1,CASSFGQGGYGYTF,TGTGCCAGCAGCTTTGGACAGGGGGGCTATGGCTACACCTTC
NA,15,TRBJ2-3,TRBV6-1,TRBD2,CASRETSGITDTQYF,TGTGCCAGCAGGGAGACTAGCGGGATCACAGATACGCAGTATTTT
once,18,TRBJ2-7,TRBV7-2,TRBD2,CASSLGLGTSRLLFGQYF,TGTGCCAGCAGCTTAGGTTTGGGGACTAGTCGTCTTCTCTTTGGGCAGTACTTC
NA,11,TRBJ2-5,TRBV5-1,NA,CASSFRETQYF,TGCGCCAGCAGCTTCAGGGAGACCCAGTACTTC